A single sample is the source of the 27 T cell receptor beta chains below, sequenced in a study of blood T cell repertoires in COVID-19. Assay used: immunoSEQ multiplex PCR; TCRdb lists only in-frame clones, some missing. The sample shows some 460,000 clones, roughly 89% of them seen only once. The material sequenced was peripheral blood. The receptors come from a woman in her twenties or thirties with acute or convalescent COVID-19.

The V call is TRBV9, the J call TRBJ1-1; 7 nucleotides line up with TRBD1. Germline V gene data show CDR1 as SGDLS and CDR2 as YYNGEE. V dropped 3 bases and J dropped 1; count of bases not matched to a gene: 3. The CDR3 runs to 14 residues. The CDR3 bases are TGTGCCAGCAGCGGGGGACAGTCGAACACTGAAGCTTTCTTT. Amino acid sequence: CASSGGQSNTEAFF.

V is TRBV5-4 and J is TRBJ2-3; 16 bases align to TRBD2. Germline V gene lookup returns CDR1 SGHNT and CDR2 YYREEE (reference sequence). J lost 5 bases, V lost 4 bases, and 7 bases had no gene match. The CDR3 loop spans 17 amino acids. CDR3: CASSPGTSGGARDTQYF. The DNA for the CDR3 is TGTGCCAGCAGCCCCGGGACTAGCGGGGGGGCCCGAGATACGCAGTATTTT.

In this sample, this clone turned up once. This chain uses TRBV2 with TRBJ2-3, with D uncertain. CDR3 length equals 13 residues. The V gene lost 6 bases and the J gene lost 2 bases, with 9 bases spanning the gap. Germline V lookup: CDR1 SNHLY, CDR2 FYNNEI. The CDR3 nucleotides are TGTGCCAGCAGGGCCTTATCCACAGATACGCAGTATTTT. This codes for CASRALSTDTQYF. Full variable domain (rest looked up from reference TRBV2 and TRBJ2-3): EPEVTQTPSHQVTQMGQEVILRCVPISNHLYFYWYRQILGQKVEFLVSFYNNEISEKSEIFDDQFSVERPDGSNFTLKIRSTKLEDSAMYFCASRALSTDTQYFGPGTRLTVL.

This chain joins TRBV6-4 and TRBJ1-2; D gene uncertain. V was clipped by 2 bases and J by 8 bases, with 6 bases between them. CDR1 is MRHNA and CDR2 is SNTAGT in the germline V gene. This CDR3 contains 11 residues. CDR3 residues: CASSDGGGYTF. The CDR3 DNA is TGTGCCAGCAGTGACGGTGGCGGCTACACCTTC.

The chain employs TRBV14 and TRBJ2-2; 9 bases are shared with TRBD2. The length of the CDR3 is 15 residues. Looked up from germline, CDR1 is SGHDN and CDR2 is FVKESK. The trim removed 4 bases at V and 5 bases at J, leaving 5 bases unmatched. The CDR3 region has the DNA TGTGCCAGCAGCCTTCTGGCGGGGGGGACCGGGGAGCTGTTTTTT. This sequence encodes CASSLLAGGTGELFF.

The chain couples TRBV3-1 (or the pseudogene TRBV3-2) to TRBJ1-1, with no clear D. In germline, CDR1 is LGHDT, CDR2 YNNKEL (reference sequence). CDR3 size: 11 residues. The V end lost 3 bases, the J end lost 6 bases, and 5 bases lay between the germline ends. The CDR3 here is CASSQLSEAFF. The CDR3 nucleotides read TGTGCCAGCAGCCAGTTATCTGAAGCTTTCTTT.

The count of this clone is one. The CDR3 DNA follows: TGTGCCAGCAGCGCCCTCGGTGGTAGCGGGGTACGCCGGGTGCAGTTCTTC. It encodes CASSALGGSGVRRVQFF. The rearrangement uses TRBV28 and TRBJ2-1, with 8 bases fitting TRBD2. In germline, CDR1 is MDHEN, CDR2 SYDVKM. The J segment lost 12 bases and the V segment lost 6 bases, leaving 22 bases of the junction unmatched. The CDR3 has 17 amino acids.

The chain is built from TRBV5-6 and TRBJ2-7; TRBD1 might be the D (5 bases). The germline V gene encodes CDR1 SGHDT and CDR2 YYEEEE. This CDR3 is built from 14 residues. The V gene lost 5 bases and the J gene lost 0 bases, with 12 bases spanning the gap. DNA of the CDR3: TGTGCCAGCAGGGGGCGGCAAATCTCCTACGAGCAGTACTTC. Its protein product is CASRGRQISYEQYF.

This sequence joins TRBV19 and TRBJ2-1; D is undetermined. CDR1 is LNHDA, CDR2 SQIVND, per germline (reference sequence). The V gene lost 4 bases and the J gene lost 1 base, with 8 bases spanning the gap. This CDR3 contains 14 residues. This chain's CDR3 is CASSKELSYNEQFF. For the CDR3, the DNA is TGTGCCAGTAGTAAGGAGCTATCCTACAATGAGCAGTTCTTC.

This chain joins TRBV30 and TRBJ1-6; D call uncertain. The CDR3 totals 13 residues. Germline V gives CDR1 GTSNPN, CDR2 SVGIG (reference sequence). V shed 3 bases and J shed 9 bases, with 12 bases lying between them. The CDR3 protein is CAWRGAVGSPLHF. The DNA for the CDR3 is TGTGCCTGGAGGGGAGCGGTCGGTTCACCCCTCCACTTT.

J is TRBJ2-1 and V is TRBV7-3; 10 bases line up with TRBD1. Germline lookup yields CDR1 SGHTA and CDR2 FQGTGA. The CDR3 loop spans 16 amino acids. Unmatched junction bases numbered 8, after V lost 1 base and J lost 8 bases. CDR3 nucleotide sequence: TGTGCCAGCAGCTTAAATCGCCCGGGGACAGGGGATGAGCAGTTCTTC. It yields the protein CASSLNRPGTGDEQFF.

CDR3 bases: TGTGCCAGCAGTTTATCCGGGTTTGCCTACGAGCAGTACTTC. Amino acids: CASSLSGFAYEQYF. The chain recombines TRBV27 with TRBJ2-7, with no clear D. Germline V gene sequence: CDR1 MNHEY, CDR2 SMNVEV (reference sequence). Trimming shortened V by 0 bases and J by 2 bases, and 8 bases separated the two germline ends. The CDR3 totals 14 residues.

J is TRBJ1-5 and V is TRBV27; TRBD1 matches 7 bases. CDR1 is MNHEY and CDR2 is SMNVEV in the germline V gene (reference sequence). Trimming at V came to 6 bases and at J to 7 bases, leaving 3 bases not matched to a gene. The CDR3 is 12 residues long. The CDR3 loop reads CASRTGLQPQHF. The DNA for the CDR3 is TGTGCCAGCAGGACAGGGCTCCAGCCCCAGCATTTT.

The genes are TRBV3-1 (or the pseudogene TRBV3-2) and TRBJ2-5; TRBD2 might be the D (6 bases). The V gene lost 4 bases and the J gene lost 5 bases, with 17 bases spanning the gap. CDR3 length equals 15 residues. Germline-derived CDR1 and CDR2 are LGHDT and YNNKEL (reference sequence). DNA for the CDR3: TGTGCCAGCAGCCGCTTATCGGGAGTTGACGAGACCCAGTACTTC. Translation: CASSRLSGVDETQYF.

The rearrangement joins TRBV3-1 (or the pseudogene TRBV3-2) to TRBJ1-3; 8 bases align to TRBD1. J was trimmed by 2 bases and V by 4 bases; bases with no gene match: 4. Germline CDR1 is LGHDT and CDR2 is YNNKEL (reference sequence). The CDR3 sequence is 15 residues long. This CDR3 reads CASSPTTGAGNTIYF. The CDR3 DNA reads TGTGCCAGCAGCCCCACGACAGGGGCTGGAAACACCATATATTTT.

The V call is TRBV11-2, the J call TRBJ2-1; 8 nucleotides line up with TRBD2. CDR3 length: 15 residues. Trimming took 5 bases from V and 8 from J; bases not matched to a gene: 11. Germline CDR1 is SGHAT and CDR2 is FQNNGV. The CDR3 DNA reads TGTGCCAGCAGCGCCCTCGCGGGGGGCGGTTATGAGCAGTTCTTC. Protein: CASSALAGGGYEQFF.

The rearrangement joins TRBV11-2 to TRBJ1-1; 8 bases fit TRBD1. Germline-derived CDR1 and CDR2 are SGHAT and FQNNGV. V was clipped by 2 bases and J by 4 bases; unmatched bases: 9. The CDR3 spans 16 residues. CDR3 residues: CASSLTAGGAGTEAFF. In DNA form, the CDR3 reads TGTGCCAGCAGCTTAACGGCAGGGGGCGCGGGCACTGAAGCTTTCTTT.

The V call is TRBV2, the J call TRBJ2-7; 14 bases map to TRBD2. This CDR3 has 16 residues. V trimming: 4 bases; J trimming: 4 bases; junction bases outside the gene matches: 6. Per the germline V gene, CDR1 is SNHLY and CDR2 is FYNNEI. The CDR3 sequence is CASSGLAGGLGYEQYF. The CDR3 DNA reads TGTGCCAGCAGTGGACTAGCGGGGGGGCTTGGGTACGAGCAGTACTTC.

The rearrangement links TRBV5-1 to TRBJ2-5; weak D call: TRBD2 (6 bases). The germline V gene encodes CDR1 SGHRS and CDR2 YFSETQ. V was pared by 4 bases and J by 4 bases, with 20 bases between. CDR3 length: 16 amino acids. The chain's CDR3 is CASSGTALLGVETQYF. CDR3 nucleotide sequence: TGCGCCAGCAGCGGGACTGCGTTACTAGGGGTAGAGACCCAGTACTTC.

J is TRBJ2-2 and V is TRBV20-1; no reliable D call. The V gene lost 5 bases and the J gene lost 7 bases, with 8 bases spanning the gap. The CDR3 spans 11 residues. The germline V gene encodes CDR1 DFQATT and CDR2 SNEGSKA (reference sequence). The CDR3: CSARSIGELFF. The DNA of the CDR3 is TGCAGTGCTCGATCTATCGGGGAGCTGTTTTTT.

The sample holds one count of this clone. The genes are TRBV19 and TRBJ2-7; TRBD1 matches at 8 bases. The ends lost 4 bases at V and 3 bases at J; junction bases unmatched: 8. In germline, CDR1 is LNHDA, CDR2 SQIVND (reference sequence). This CDR3 has 15 residues. This chain's CDR3 is CASSRGGQGYYEQYF. The CDR3 nucleotides read TGTGCCAGTAGTAGGGGCGGACAGGGATACTACGAGCAGTACTTC.

V is TRBV25-1 and J is TRBJ2-1, with TRBD2 matching over 13 bases. The CDR3 contains 18 residues. Trimming cost V 2 bases and J 9 bases; bases outside gene matches: 13. Per the germline V gene, CDR1 is MGHDK and CDR2 is SYGVNS. The CDR3 sequence is CASSETSRLAGGGPEQFF. The CDR3 DNA sequence: TGTGCCAGCAGTGAAACTTCGAGACTAGCGGGGGGCGGGCCTGAGCAGTTCTTC.

The chain has TRBV7-2 and TRBJ2-7; 7 nucleotides agree with TRBD1. V was clipped by 5 bases and J by 2 bases; unmatched bases: 6. Germline V CDR1 and CDR2: SGHTA, FQGNSA. The CDR3 contains 14 residues. The CDR3 protein is CASSLSTGPYEQYF. As DNA, the CDR3 is TGTGCCAGCAGCCTATCGACAGGGCCCTACGAGCAGTACTTC. The complete variable domain, with remaining parts taken from reference TRBV7-2 and TRBJ2-7, reads GAGVSQSPSNKVTEKGKDVELRCDPISGHTALYWYRQSLGQGLEFLIYFQGNSAPDKSGLPSDRFSAERTGGSVSTLTIQRTQQEDSAVYLCASSLSTGPYEQYFGPGTRLTVT.

The V gene is TRBV19, the J gene TRBJ2-2; 10 bases are shared with TRBD2. The CDR3 length is 16 residues. Trimming at V came to 5 bases and at J to 6 bases, leaving 9 bases not matched to a gene. CDR1 and CDR2 from the germline V gene are LNHDA and SQIVND (reference sequence). CDR3 loop: CASSPMGLALPGELFF. Here the CDR3 DNA reads TGTGCCAGTAGTCCGATGGGACTAGCGCTCCCCGGGGAGCTGTTTTTT.

This chain connects TRBV4-1 to TRBJ1-1; no definite D call. There are 15 residues in the CDR3. The ends were cut back, 1 base at V and 4 bases at J, with 13 bases in the middle. Germline V lookup: CDR1 MGHRA, CDR2 YSYEKL. CDR3 DNA sequence: TGCGCCAGCAGCCAAGCGCCGGTCGGGGTCACTGAAGCTTTCTTT. Translation gives CASSQAPVGVTEAFF.

V and J are TRBV6-6 and TRBJ1-2; 10 nucleotides agree with TRBD1. J was trimmed by 7 bases and V by 8 bases; bases with no gene match: 10. The CDR3 length is 14 residues. The germline V gene encodes CDR1 MNHNY and CDR2 SVGAGI (reference sequence). In nucleotides, the CDR3 is TGTGCCAGCGGCCGGGACAGGGGACCGGGTGGCTACACCTTC. This sequence encodes CASGRDRGPGGYTF.

This clone appeared once. The CDR3 region has the DNA TGTGCCAGCAGCTTAGCTATTAATTCACCCCTCCACTTT. It specifies CASSLAINSPLHF. The chain joins TRBV11-2 to TRBJ1-6; the D is unclear. The CDR3 length is 13 residues. V was trimmed by 1 base and J by 6 bases, leaving 4 bases between them. Germline-derived CDR1 and CDR2 are SGHAT and FQNNGV. Filled out from reference TRBV11-2 and TRBJ1-6, the complete variable domain reads EAGVAQSPRYKIIEKRQSVAFWCNPISGHATLYWYQQILGQGPKLLIQFQNNGVVDDSQLPKDRFSAERLKGVDSTLKIQPAKLEDSAVYLCASSLAINSPLHFGNGTRLTVT.